This T cell receptor (beta chain) emerged from a study of blood T cell repertoires in COVID-19. The CDR3 runs to 14 residues. Germline values: CDR1 LNHDA, CDR2 SQIVND (reference sequence). The V end was cut by 4 bases, the J end by 4 bases, with 14 bases between. In the authors' workflow: Estimates of nucleated cell counts were drawn from the amplification of reference gene primers. TCRdb's table, derived via immunoSEQ multiplex PCR, lists solely in-frame clones and lacks some. That table is the source of V, J and clone size, and D and trimming were worked out from the DNA. The sample holds 390,000 or so clones, over 75% seen once.

This receptor was taken from a woman aged 25 to 39 with COVID-19, enrolled during active disease. The chain uses TRBV19 and TRBJ2-7; weak D call: TRBD2 (5 bases). What was sequenced was peripheral blood. CDR3 DNA: TGTGCCAGTAGTAGCGATGAGGGAATTTACGAGCAGTACTTC. Translated: CASSSDEGIYEQYF.